This record looks at one T cell receptor (beta chain) sequence and its context. Its antigen is currently not known. No base-level quality is on record; no much larger clone is a single base apart. In the paper's terms, the treatment or condition label means: allogeneic hematopoietic cell transplantation with graft depleted of TCRalphabeta T cells and CD19 B cells. The children who served as transplant recipients had been given grafts of TCRalphabeta/CD19-depleted allogeneic hematopoietic cells. The data were taken from a study of T-cell reconstitution after alpha-beta-depleted transplantation in children (dated by TCRdb to the mid-2010s). About the full investigation: T-cell immune reconstitution after TCRalphabeta/CD19-depleted allogeneic hematopoietic cell transplantation in children was quantitatively tracked in the study by means of TCR repertoire profiling.

Trimming removed 6 bases from V and 7 bases from J, leaving 12 bases between the germline ends. The CDR3 starts with the cysteine, ends with the phenylalanine, and has 12 residues. Solely the CDR3 DNA is kept, with 36 bases framed from the first base. Study-wide conclusions, independent of this receptor: The apparently early recovery of alphabetaT-cell counts about two months after transplant reportedly depended on only several hundred rapidly expanded clones that came from non-depleted graft cells. The frequencies of hyperexpanded clones fell over the following months, and after one year, T-cell counts and TCRbeta diversity were mostly attributed to newly produced T cells. The high TCRbeta diversity at day 60 in some patients was ascribed to recipient T cells and intrathymic progenitors that had survived conditioning.

Receptor amplification or capture employed PCR. Instrument used: Illumina HiSeq 2500. Molecular barcoding was employed in the preparation of TCR libraries, with unique molecular identifiers being used to normalize TCRbeta repertoire quantification. The raw public reads went through TCRdb reprocessing: fastp at Q25, MiXCR clone calling, in-frame beta chains kept. Rows are unified per CDR3 protein, each entry keeping the most common DNA and genes. The table for this sample lists about 980,000 distinct CDR3 sequences; around 30% of them were counted only once. The leading ten clones occupy over 25% of the sample.

The sample in question was PBMCs, mostly from graft donor cells, obtained 360 days after TCRalphabeta/CD19-depleted stem cell transplant. Recombination joined TRBV12-3 or TRBV12-4 with TRBJ1-2, and the D gene may be TRBD1, 6 bases matching. This receptor was obtained from a boy less than two years old who had a stem cell transplant for SCID, so the T cells may come from the graft donor. The CDR3 reads as follows: CASSPPRGGYTF. The base sequence is TGTGCCAGCAGCCCCCCCAGGGGTGGCTACACCTTC.